The T cell receptor beta chain described here comes from a study of Graves' ophthalmopathy and Graves' hyperthyroidism (dated by TCRdb to the late 2010s). The study in broad terms: Peripheral blood was collected before any treatment was given, at the time of initial diagnosis. The study used TCR beta repertoire signatures to distinguish Graves' ophthalmopathy from Graves' hyperthyroidism and to predict progression to ophthalmopathy. In total, over 130 blood samples were TCR-sequenced: fewer than 50 ophthalmopathy, some 75 hyperthyroidism and some 17 hyperthyroidism-to-ophthalmopathy patients. A discovery set of about 99 patients (more than 40 ophthalmopathy, 55 to 60 stable hyperthyroidism) was enrolled to explore V-J signatures distinguishing ophthalmopathy from hyperthyroidism. For independent validation, a separate cohort was made up of fewer than 20 hyperthyroidism patients plus 17 patients who later progressed from hyperthyroidism to ophthalmopathy. In over 5 hyperthyroidism patients, the T-cell repertoires found in thyroid tissue were compared with those found in blood. After sampling, hyperthyroidism patients received methimazole starting at 30 mg daily, and ophthalmopathy patients received high-dose intravenous methylprednisolone. Study-wide findings and limitations: Sample size was not statistically predetermined, and group allocation was not concealed from the investigators. Most expanded thyroid clonotypes with frequency above 0.001 were also detected in blood, suggesting blood repertoires may reflect the thyroid immune response. In cross-validation, the 13-signature model distinguished ophthalmopathy from stable hyperthyroidism with almost 90% sensitivity and just under 84% specificity, and in the test set the corresponding values were about 80% and 75%. In validation, the model predicted ophthalmopathy progression with 70.59% sensitivity and about 73% specificity; roughly eleven predicted patients were CT-confirmed with GO in a median of approximately 6.2 months.

For repertoire sequencing, TCR beta CDR3 regions were amplified from RNA transcripts. A first-round RT-PCR used HTBI primers with the Qiagen OneStep RT-PCR kit, followed by a second-round multiplex PCR, size selection and purification. Libraries were sequenced on an Illumina HiSeq2000 using paired-end 100 bp reads. The authors processed their data as follows. Reads were processed with SOAPnuke, discarding reads with adapters, uncalled bases, mean Phred below 15, or no exact constant-primer or identifier match. High-quality paired reads were merged with COPE v1.2.5. Unique nucleotide sequences were defined as clonotypes and aligned to IMGT TRB V, D and J references using MiTCR v1.1. Only V-J combinations with frequency above 0.0001 were analysed, covering about 99% of repertoires. For each V-J combination, a TCR clonal expansion and chaos score was defined as the ratio of F50 clonal expansion to chaos observed in the TCRdist matrix. Welch's t-statistics and random forest were used to reduce features to about a dozen V-J combinations, which were fed into a naive Bayes classifier. The Morisita-Horn index was used to measure how similar the thyroid and blood repertoires were. TCRdb's own reprocessing of the public reads used fastp at Q25 and MiXCR and kept productive beta chains. Each CDR3 protein gets just one entry, which takes the most common genes and DNA from the rows behind it. Here the V and J calls rest on TCRdb's processing, not on the authors' analysis. The sample table lists about 640,000 distinct CDR3 sequences, more than 40% of them with a count of one. The leading ten clones occupy around 3.3% of the sample.

This clonotype has ten or more counts. Its antigen is not yet known. No base quality information exists; no much larger clone differs at one position. Patients with ophthalmopathy had moderately to severely active disease, with a Clinical Activity Score of 3 or more, a NOSPECS grade of 4 or more, and a disease duration of less than 3 months. Patients with other autoimmune diseases, uncontrolled infections, pregnancy or lactation were excluded from the study. Diagnosis relied on clinical symptoms, serum thyroxine, TRAb, thyroid ultrasound and orbital computed tomography. Ficoll-Paque density gradient centrifugation was used to isolate PBMCs from approximately 10 ml of fresh peripheral blood. Trizol reagent was used to extract the total RNA, and its quality was then checked on an Agilent 2100 Bioanalyzer. The V and J ends are trimmed by 0 bases and 0 bases, leaving 12 bases between them. Based on the germline V gene (reference sequence), the CDR1 and CDR2 sequences are DFQATT and SNEGSKA. Reading from cysteine to phenylalanine, the CDR3 counts 15 amino acids. Only the CDR3 portion is preserved as DNA: 45 bases, with reading frame beginning at the first base.

The rearrangement joined TRBV20-1 to TRBJ2-7; 6 matching bases give a weak D call of TRBD1. Sequencing was performed on peripheral blood. The origin of this receptor is an adult man with Graves' ophthalmopathy. The nucleotides read TGCAGTGCTAGAGATACGGGACATAGCTCCTACGAGCAGTACTTC. It specifies CSARDTGHSSYEQYF.